The 5 T cell receptor beta chains below all came from one sample that was sequenced in a study of response to subunit inactivated influenza vaccine. From the RT-PCR reads, TCRdb called clonotypes with MiXCR, one entry per CDR3 protein. The sample has some 600,000 distinct CDR3 sequences; around 15% are singletons. The material was PBMCs from blood, obtained roughly 15 days before vaccination. These receptor sequences come from a man aged 50 to 60 who received an inactivated influenza vaccine.

This clonotype was counted only a few times. The V gene is TRBV6-2 or TRBV6-3, the J gene TRBJ1-5; 8 positions match TRBD1. The CDR3 runs 14 residues. V dropped 10 bases and J dropped 3; count of bases not matched to a gene: 8. Germline-derived CDR1 and CDR2 are MNHEY and SVGEGT. The CDR3 region is CATTGGTPNQPQHF. Here the CDR3 DNA reads TGTGCCACAACAGGGGGGACCCCCAATCAGCCCCAGCATTTT.

Concerning this clonotype: Compared with germline, one end of the junction differs, possibly owing to a read error. The CDR3 loop reads CASRGGQEDEQIF. Here the CDR3 DNA reads TGTGCCAGCAGAGGGGGACAGGAGGATGAGCAGATCTTC. V and J are TRBV12-3 or TRBV12-4 and TRBJ2-1; 8 nucleotides match TRBD1. The CDR3 loop spans 13 amino acids.

This clonotype was counted only a few times. CDR3 region: CASSLGGQITEKLFF. The CDR3 region has the DNA TGTGCCAGCAGCTTAGGCGGACAGATCACTGAAAAACTGTTTTTT. This rearrangement joins TRBV7-9 to TRBJ1-4; D may be TRBD1 (6 bases). The germline V and J ends were trimmed by 1 base and 7 bases, with 13 bases remaining between them. Looked up from germline, CDR1 is SEHNR and CDR2 is FQNEAQ (reference sequence). CDR3 size: 15 residues.

This clonotype appeared many times. The rearrangement links TRBV20-1 to TRBJ2-7, with D perhaps assigned TRBD1 or TRBD2 (5 bases each). V shed 6 bases and J shed 2 bases, with 23 bases lying between them. Per the germline V gene, CDR1 is DFQATT and CDR2 is SNEGSKA (reference sequence). There are 16 residues in the CDR3. For the CDR3, the DNA is TGCAGTGCCAGACATATCCGGGACCCAATAACCTACGAGCAGTACTTC. Translation: CSARHIRDPITYEQYF.

This clonotype was seen many times. The genes are TRBV12-3 or TRBV12-4 and TRBJ1-2; TRBD1 agrees at 7 bases. J lost 6 bases, V lost 6 bases, and 10 bases had no gene match. The CDR3 extends over 14 amino acids. The CDR3 here is CASSPPGRGDGYTF. DNA for the CDR3: TGTGCCAGCAGCCCCCCCGGCAGGGGGGATGGCTACACCTTC.